One and the same sample provided the 19 T cell receptor beta chains below, sequenced in a study of blood T cell repertoires in COVID-19. Sequenced by immunoSEQ multiplex PCR; TCRdb stores in-frame clones only, minus some. The repertoire holds 300,000 to 400,000 clones, with around 86% as singletons. The sequencing input was PBMCs or T cells enriched from blood (not recorded which). Every receptor here comes from a middle-aged woman with acute COVID-19.

This clone appeared once. V is TRBV7-2 and J is TRBJ2-2; the D gene is possibly TRBD1 (6 bases). CDR3 length: 14 residues. Germline V lookup: CDR1 SGHTA, CDR2 FQGNSA. Trimming left V 3 bases short and J 4 bases short, with 9 bases between. CDR3 DNA sequence: TGTGCCAGCAGCTTCAGGGGTGGCACCGGGGAGCTGTTTTTT. It is translated as CASSFRGGTGELFF.

This chain connects TRBV5-1 to TRBJ1-2; D is unresolved. The V gene's germline CDR1 is SGHRS and CDR2 YFSETQ. The CDR3 consists of 15 residues. V lost 0 bases to trimming and J lost 1 base, with 10 bases between them. CDR3 DNA: TGCGCCAGCAGCTTGGACAGATATATTAACTATGGCTACACCTTC. It specifies CASSLDRYINYGYTF.

This clone was seen ten or more times. In the same sample, other DNA sequences code for this CDR3. The rearrangement links TRBV5-4 to TRBJ1-3; tentatively, D is TRBD1 (6 bases). The V gene lost 2 bases and the J gene lost 1 base, with 7 bases spanning the gap. The CDR3 runs to 14 residues. Germline V gene sequence: CDR1 SGHNT, CDR2 YYREEE (reference sequence). This CDR3 reads CASSLQGSGNTIYF. The CDR3 DNA sequence: TGTGCCAGCAGCTTACAGGGATCTGGAAACACCATATATTTT.

The chain employs TRBV4-3 and TRBJ2-1; 7 positions agree with TRBD1. CDR3 length: 16 residues. The J segment lost 4 bases and the V segment lost 3 bases, leaving 9 bases of the junction unmatched. Germline V gene data show CDR1 as LGHNA and CDR2 as YSLEER. The CDR3 here is CASSHHDGTAYNEQFF. As DNA, the CDR3 is TGCGCCAGCAGCCACCACGACGGGACAGCTTACAATGAGCAGTTCTTC.

V gene TRBV5-1 combines with J gene TRBJ2-1, with D possibly being TRBD2 (5 bases). The V end lost 1 base, the J end lost 7 bases, and 15 bases lay between the germline ends. Germline loops: CDR1 SGHRS, CDR2 YFSETQ. CDR3 length: 15 residues. CDR3 DNA sequence: TGCGCCAGCAGCTTGAGGGAGACGGCTTATAATGAGCAGTTCTTC. It yields the protein CASSLRETAYNEQFF.

This clone occurred once. An end of the junction does not agree with germline; a read error may underlie this. The chain recombines TRBV7-8 with TRBJ2-1, with no clear D. The CDR3 consists of 11 residues. Germline V gives CDR1 SGHVS, CDR2 FQNEAQ. The CDR3 protein is CASSLGLAMIF. DNA for the CDR3: TGTGCCAGCAGCTTAGGACTGGCGATGATCTTC.

The chain employs TRBV19 and TRBJ2-1; the D gene is possibly TRBD2 (6 bases). This CDR3 region has 15 residues. The germline V and J ends were trimmed by 5 bases and 4 bases, with 15 bases remaining between them. Looked up from germline, CDR1 is LNHDA and CDR2 is SQIVND (reference sequence). The CDR3 DNA reads as TGTGCCAGTAGTCGGACGGGACTCTTATACAATGAGCAGTTCTTC. It is translated as CASSRTGLLYNEQFF.

The chain is built from TRBV9 and TRBJ2-2, with D perhaps matching TRBD1 (5 bases). V was trimmed by 5 bases and J by 10 bases, leaving 21 bases between them. The germline V gene encodes CDR1 SGDLS and CDR2 YYNGEE. The CDR3 sequence is 15 residues long. DNA for the CDR3: TGTGCCAGCAGTAGGCAATCAGGGTGGGTAGTGGAGCTGTTTTTT. Protein product: CASSRQSGWVVELFF. The whole variable domain, filled in from reference TRBV9 and TRBJ2-2, reads DSGVTQTPKHLITATGQRVTLRCSPRSGDLSVYWYQQSLDQGLQFLIQYYNGEERAKGNILERFSAQQFPDLHSELNLSSLELGDSALYFCASSRQSGWVVELFFGEGSRLTVL.

The CDR3 DNA is TGTGCCAGCAGCCCCAGGACAGCGAACACTGAAGCTTTCTTT. Amino acid sequence: CASSPRTANTEAFF. This rearrangement joins TRBV7-2 to TRBJ1-1, with D tentatively TRBD1 (6 bases). CDR3 length: 14 residues. The V gene's germline CDR1 is SGHTA and CDR2 FQGNSA. V gave up 5 bases and J gave up 1 base, with 11 bases separating them.

This clone is a singleton in its sample. This chain connects TRBV3-1 (or the pseudogene TRBV3-2) to TRBJ1-1, with D perhaps TRBD1 (5 bases). The CDR3 has 17 amino acids. From germline, CDR1 is LGHDT and CDR2 YNNKEL (reference sequence). V dropped 1 base and J dropped 2 bases, with 17 bases sitting between them. CDR3 residues: CASSQGQSNGVNTEAFF. The CDR3 region has the DNA TGTGCCAGCAGCCAAGGACAGAGCAACGGCGTAAACACTGAAGCTTTCTTT.

The chain uses TRBV7-9 and TRBJ2-5, with 12 positions matching TRBD2. Per the germline V gene, CDR1 is SEHNR and CDR2 is FQNEAQ (reference sequence). V lost 6 bases to trimming and J lost 2 bases; unmatched junction nucleotides: 4. The CDR3 is made up of 15 amino acids. The CDR3 DNA sequence: TGTGCCAGCAGACTGACTAGCGGGAGACAAGAGACCCAGTACTTC. It specifies CASRLTSGRQETQYF.

The CDR3: CASSPQYTGIHGYTF. The CDR3 DNA reads as TGTGCCAGTAGTCCCCAATACACGGGAATCCATGGCTACACCTTC. This chain connects TRBV19 to TRBJ1-2; D ambiguous. Germline V gene lookup returns CDR1 LNHDA and CDR2 SQIVND (reference sequence). The CDR3 length is 15 residues. The V end was cut by 5 bases, the J end by 6 bases, with 19 bases between.

The chain recombines TRBV5-1 with TRBJ2-7, with D tentatively TRBD1 (6 bases). CDR3 length: 16 amino acids. The germline gives CDR1 SGHRS, CDR2 YFSETQ. V lost 0 bases and J lost 4, with 17 bases in between. In DNA form, the CDR3 reads TGCGCCAGCAGCTTGGGCGCAGGGGACGGGTCATACGAGCAGTACTTC. Its translation: CASSLGAGDGSYEQYF.

The chain carries TRBV7-9 and TRBJ2-5, with 8 bases matching TRBD2. The CDR3 covers 15 residues. J gave up 2 bases and V 1 base, and 3 bases lay outside the gene matches. Germline V gene sequence: CDR1 SEHNR, CDR2 FQNEAQ (reference sequence). The CDR3 nucleotides are TGTGCCAGCAGCTTAGGGCGGGGGGATCAAGAGACCCAGTACTTC. It encodes CASSLGRGDQETQYF. Variable domain in full (rest from reference TRBV7-9 and TRBJ2-5): DTGVSQNPRHKITKRGQNVTFRCDPISEHNRLYWYRQTLGQGPEFLTYFQNEAQLEKSRLLSDRFSAERPKGSFSTLEIQRTEQGDSAMYLCASSLGRGDQETQYFGPGTRLLVL.

CDR3 sequence: CASSWQGSNQPQHF. For the CDR3, the DNA is TGTGCCAGCAGTTGGCAGGGGAGCAATCAGCCCCAGCATTTT. V gene TRBV25-1 combines with J gene TRBJ1-5; weak D call: TRBD1 (6 bases). CDR1 and CDR2 from the germline V gene are MGHDK and SYGVNS. The ends were cut back, 5 bases at V and 1 base at J, with 9 bases in the middle. The CDR3 runs 14 residues.

This clone was seen a handful of times. The chain links TRBV7-9 to TRBJ1-6; D gene ambiguous. Germline V gene lookup returns CDR1 SEHNR and CDR2 FQNEAQ (reference sequence). The CDR3 consists of 16 residues. With 3 bases removed from V and 9 bases from J, the gap between germline ends came to 18 bases. CDR3 nucleotide sequence: TGTGCCAGCAGCTTCACTGAGGGCCTCGTAGGTTCACCCCTCCACTTT. Protein sequence: CASSFTEGLVGSPLHF.

V and J are TRBV27 and TRBJ2-1; 7 nucleotides line up with TRBD1. Germline CDR1 and CDR2: MNHEY and SMNVEV (reference sequence). J gave up 7 bases and V 1 base, and 7 bases lay outside the gene matches. The CDR3 spans 15 residues. CDR3 in DNA: TGTGCCAGCAGTTTATATAGTGGGACAGCTAATGAGCAGTTCTTC. This encodes CASSLYSGTANEQFF.

The V gene is TRBV2, the J gene TRBJ1-6; a possible D gene is TRBD1 (6 bases). The V end was cut by 8 bases, the J end by 7 bases, with 18 bases between. The CDR3 totals 15 residues. The germline V gene encodes CDR1 SNHLY and CDR2 FYNNEI. CDR3: CASESGGAGNSPLHF. In DNA, the CDR3 is TGTGCCAGCGAAAGTGGGGGGGCAGGGAATTCACCCCTCCACTTT.

The V and J genes are TRBV10-3 and TRBJ1-2; 8 positions agree with TRBD1. V shed 2 bases, J shed 8 bases, and the junction held 10 bases outside the gene matches. Germline CDR1 ENHRY, CDR2 SYGVKD. There are 15 residues in the CDR3. Here the CDR3 DNA reads TGTGCCATCAGTGAGGACCTGCAGGGGGCTGGCGGCTACACCTTC. Its protein is CAISEDLQGAGGYTF.